One sample yielded the 27 T cell receptor beta chains listed below, sequenced in a study of blood T cell repertoires in COVID-19. Clones were sequenced by immunoSEQ multiplex PCR, and TCRdb holds only the in-frame ones, with some missing. The table shows fewer than 200,000 clones, with 81% occurring only once. The sequenced material came from peripheral blood. These receptors all come from an elderly woman with COVID-19, enrolled during active disease.

The rearrangement links TRBV11-2 to TRBJ2-2, with TRBD1 identical over 8 bases. Trimming took 1 base from V and 4 from J; bases not matched to a gene: 2. Germline lookup yields CDR1 SGHAT and CDR2 FQNNGV. This CDR3 is 15 amino acids long. Here the CDR3 DNA reads TGTGCCAGCAGCTTAGGGCAGGGGGCCACCGGGGAGCTGTTTTTT. Its protein is CASSLGQGATGELFF.

This chain joins TRBV12-5 and TRBJ1-1; D remains ambiguous. The ends were cut back, 0 bases at V and 5 bases at J, with 16 bases in the middle. From germline, CDR1 is LGHNT and CDR2 FRNRAP. The CDR3 length is 16 residues. CDR3 in DNA: TGTGCTAGTGGTTTGGTACTTAACGCTAAGCGGACTGAAGCTTTCTTT. It translates to CASGLVLNAKRTEAFF.

The V and J genes are TRBV28 and TRBJ1-2; 7 positions agree with TRBD1. The germline V gene has CDR1 MDHEN and CDR2 SYDVKM. This CDR3 region has 15 residues. Trimming removed 5 bases from V and 4 bases from J; junction bases left unmatched: 10. Here the CDR3 reads CASSASGQILYGYTF. For the CDR3, the DNA is TGTGCCAGCAGTGCCTCGGGACAGATCCTCTATGGCTACACCTTC.

The chain combines TRBV18 with TRBJ1-2; D might be TRBD1 (6 bases). Germline assignment: CDR1 KGHSH and CDR2 LQKENI. The CDR3 has 11 residues. Trimming removed 6 bases from V and 6 bases from J, with 8 bases in between. CDR3 sequence reads: CASSSGDGYTF. The CDR3 nucleotides read TGTGCCAGCTCTTCAGGGGATGGCTACACCTTC. Together with reference TRBV18 and TRBJ1-2, the CDR3 gives the full variable domain: NAGVMQNPRHLVRRRGQEARLRCSPMKGHSHVYWYRQLPEEGLKFMVYLQKENIIDESGMPKERFSAEFPKEGPSILRIQQVVRGDSAAYFCASSSGDGYTFGSGTRLTVV.

The chain employs TRBV2 and TRBJ2-5, with TRBD2 as a possible D gene (6 bases). Germline lookup yields CDR1 SNHLY and CDR2 FYNNEI. The germline V and J ends were trimmed by 6 bases and 1 base, with 12 bases remaining between them. The CDR3 totals 14 residues. The CDR3 nucleotides are TGTGCCAGCAGGCCGGGACTGAGCCAAGAGACCCAGTACTTC. Translation gives CASRPGLSQETQYF.

J is TRBJ1-3 and V is TRBV11-3; D perhaps matches TRBD1 (5 bases). Germline CDR1 reads SGHNT; CDR2 reads YENEEA. Trimming stripped 4 bases from V and 0 bases from J, with 13 bases between. The length of the CDR3 is 16 residues. This CDR3 is CASSSRRGFSGNTIYF. For the CDR3, the DNA is TGTGCCAGCAGCTCAAGGAGGGGATTCTCTGGAAACACCATATATTTT. Together with reference TRBV11-3 and TRBJ1-3, the CDR3 gives the full variable domain: EAGVVQSPRYKIIEKKQPVAFWCNPISGHNTLYWYLQNLGQGPELLIRYENEEAVDDSQLPKDRFSAERLKGVDSTLKIQPAELGDSAVYLCASSSRRGFSGNTIYFGEGSWLTVV.

There are a few counts of this clone. The V gene is TRBV28, the J gene TRBJ2-7, with D perhaps matching TRBD2 (6 bases). The CDR3 extends over 13 amino acids. CDR1 and CDR2 (germline): MDHEN, SYDVKM. Trimming stripped 7 bases from V and 4 bases from J, with 14 bases between. CDR3 residues: CASTGEWGYEQYF. The CDR3 DNA sequence: TGTGCCAGCACGGGGGAGTGGGGATACGAGCAGTACTTC.

The J gene is TRBJ1-5, the V gene TRBV7-9; D remains unclear. CDR1 SEHNR and CDR2 FQNEAQ come from the germline V gene (reference sequence). The V gene lost 2 bases and the J gene lost 2 bases, with 4 bases spanning the gap. The CDR3 spans 13 residues. The CDR3 DNA reads TGTGCCAGCAGCTTAAGCGGCAATCAGCCCCAGCATTTT. It translates to CASSLSGNQPQHF.

The chain employs TRBV29-1 and TRBJ1-1; D not certain. Looked up from germline, CDR1 is SQVTM and CDR2 is ANQGSEA. The CDR3 sequence is 13 residues long. V was clipped by 8 bases and J by 2 bases, with 15 bases between them. This CDR3 reads CSYKSTANTEAFF. The CDR3 DNA reads TGCAGCTATAAGTCTACAGCTAACACTGAAGCTTTCTTT.

The V gene is TRBV12-3 or TRBV12-4, the J gene TRBJ2-3, with 8 positions matching TRBD2. The CDR3 totals 13 residues. Trimming cost V 9 bases and J 3 bases; bases outside gene matches: 5. CDR3 nucleotides: TGTGCCAGTCTCAGACTAGCGACAGATACGCAGTATTTT. Its translation is CASLRLATDTQYF.

This chain links TRBV28 with TRBJ1-4; 9 bases are shared with TRBD1. CDR1 and CDR2 (germline): MDHEN, SYDVKM. This CDR3 comprises 13 residues. V dropped 11 bases and J dropped 4; count of bases not matched to a gene: 5. CDR3 amino acids: CAGRDRVNEKLFF. The DNA for the CDR3 is TGTGCCGGCCGGGACAGGGTTAATGAAAAACTGTTTTTT.

This clone came up once. The chain employs TRBV9 and TRBJ2-2; 7 nucleotides agree with TRBD2. The CDR3 loop spans 15 amino acids. Germline V CDR1 and CDR2: SGDLS, YYNGEE. Germline trimming cut 2 bases from V and 8 bases from J; bases unmatched to any gene: 9. The CDR3 DNA reads as TGTGCCAGCAGCGTTAGCGGGTTGGGGCCTGGGGAGCTGTTTTTT. It is translated as CASSVSGLGPGELFF. The whole variable domain, remainder taken from reference TRBV9 and TRBJ2-2, is DSGVTQTPKHLITATGQRVTLRCSPRSGDLSVYWYQQSLDQGLQFLIQYYNGEERAKGNILERFSAQQFPDLHSELNLSSLELGDSALYFCASSVSGLGPGELFFGEGSRLTVL.

This chain connects TRBV5-1 to TRBJ2-1, with a weak D call TRBD1 (6 bases). The V end was cut by 6 bases, the J end by 5 bases, with 15 bases between. The CDR3 sequence is 14 residues long. Germline CDR1 is SGHRS and CDR2 is YFSETQ. The CDR3 region is CASMALDSNNEQFF. The CDR3 bases are TGCGCCAGCATGGCATTGGACAGCAACAATGAGCAGTTCTTC.

The chain couples TRBV7-8 to TRBJ2-6, with D hard to call. CDR3 length equals 15 residues. The germline V gene has CDR1 SGHVS and CDR2 FQNEAQ. V lost 5 bases, J lost 0 bases, and 8 bases lay in between. The CDR3 DNA sequence: TGTGCCAGCAGCCGAGGCGTCTCTGGGGCCAACGTCCTGACTTTC. Its protein product is CASSRGVSGANVLTF.

The chain combines TRBV6-5 with TRBJ2-1; TRBD2 aligns across 12 bases. Trimming cost V 8 bases and J 8 bases; bases outside gene matches: 10. The CDR3 sequence is 15 residues long. The germline CDR1 and CDR2 sequences are MNHEY and SVGAGI. The CDR3 coding sequence is TGTGCCAGCGCGAAGACTAGCGGGGGCCCCTATGAGCAGTTCTTC. This codes for CASAKTSGGPYEQFF.

The J gene is TRBJ1-5, the V gene TRBV19; D unclear. This CDR3 has 14 amino acids. Germline V gene sequence: CDR1 LNHDA, CDR2 SQIVND (reference sequence). V was cut by 6 bases and J by 0 bases, with 9 bases left in between. The CDR3 DNA follows: TGTGCCAGTAGATCGTCTTATAGCAATCAGCCCCAGCATTTT. This sequence encodes CASRSSYSNQPQHF.

The chain links TRBV5-1 to TRBJ2-7; 7 bases agree with TRBD2. The V segment lost 2 bases and the J segment 7 bases; nucleotides outside the gene matches: 9. Germline loops: CDR1 SGHRS, CDR2 YFSETQ. This CDR3 comprises 14 residues. The CDR3 loop reads CASSLGRAAPEQYF. The CDR3 nucleotides are TGCGCCAGCAGCTTAGGGAGGGCCGCCCCGGAGCAGTACTTC.

At least ten counts were recorded for this clone. The chain is built from TRBV4-2 and TRBJ2-2, with 11 nucleotides matching TRBD1. This CDR3 has 15 amino acids. V shed 3 bases and J 7 bases; nucleotides not matched to a gene: 4. Germline values: CDR1 LGHNA, CDR2 YNFKEQ. The CDR3 DNA reads as TGTGCCAGCAGCCAGGGGACAGGGGGTTTCGGGGAGCTGTTTTTT. It codes for CASSQGTGGFGELFF.

This clone was found a few times. This chain's CDR3 is CSVGTGPNSPLHF. CDR3 sequence (DNA): TGCAGCGTTGGGACAGGACCAAATTCACCCCTCCACTTT. V usage is TRBV29-1 and J usage is TRBJ1-6; 7 bases map to TRBD1. The J segment lost 7 bases and the V segment lost 4 bases, leaving 4 bases of the junction unmatched. This CDR3 has 13 amino acids. The germline V gene encodes CDR1 SQVTM and CDR2 ANQGSEA.

This clone was counted a few times. The chain employs TRBV11-3 and TRBJ2-1; 10 bases map to TRBD2. This CDR3 has 17 residues. Germline V lookup: CDR1 SGHNT, CDR2 YENEEA. The ends lost 5 bases at V and 8 bases at J; junction bases unmatched: 15. As DNA, the CDR3 is TGTGCCAGCAGCGGGCAACTAGCGGGGATTATGGTTGATGAGCAGTTCTTC. Protein sequence: CASSGQLAGIMVDEQFF.

This chain connects TRBV19 to TRBJ2-1, with a weak D call TRBD2 (7 bases). The CDR3 runs to 14 residues. The V gene's germline CDR1 is LNHDA and CDR2 SQIVND (reference sequence). V was trimmed by 7 bases and J by 2 bases, leaving 12 bases between them. In DNA form, the CDR3 reads TGTGCCAGTACGGCGGGGGCAGCCTACAATGAGCAGTTCTTC. Translated, it gives CASTAGAAYNEQFF.

This clone has only one observation. The chain uses TRBV6-6 and TRBJ1-5, with 9 bases matching TRBD1. V lost 5 bases and J lost 3; bases outside the gene matches: 17. CDR1 MNHNY and CDR2 SVGAGI come from the germline V gene (reference sequence). The CDR3 extends over 19 amino acids. The CDR3 DNA follows: TGTGCCAGCAGTCCCAAACCGGGACAGGGTTTATCGGTCAATCAGCCCCAGCATTTT. The encoded protein is CASSPKPGQGLSVNQPQHF.

This chain uses TRBV6-5 with TRBJ2-2, with D possibly matching TRBD1 (6 bases). Deletions cut 6 bases from V and 5 bases from J, with 16 bases between. CDR1 MNHEY and CDR2 SVGAGI come from the germline V gene. This CDR3 comprises 15 residues. In DNA, the CDR3 is TGTGCCAGCAGGCCCCGGGACAAGCTTACCGGGGAGCTGTTTTTT. The encoded protein is CASRPRDKLTGELFF.

A word on this clone: This specimen includes other DNA sequences encoding the same CDR3. The rearrangement joins TRBV2 to TRBJ1-5; D remains ambiguous. This CDR3 contains 13 residues. In germline, CDR1 is SNHLY, CDR2 FYNNEI. V shed 3 bases and J shed 3 bases, with 6 bases lying between them. The CDR3 DNA follows: TGTGCCAGCAGTGAGGCAGTCAATCAGCCCCAGCATTTT. Its protein product is CASSEAVNQPQHF. The full variable domain, completed using reference TRBV2 and TRBJ1-5, is EPEVTQTPSHQVTQMGQEVILRCVPISNHLYFYWYRQILGQKVEFLVSFYNNEISEKSEIFDDQFSVERPDGSNFTLKIRSTKLEDSAMYFCASSEAVNQPQHFGDGTRLSIL.

V and J are TRBV5-1 and TRBJ1-2; TRBD1 agrees at 7 bases. The V segment lost 0 bases and the J segment 6 bases; nucleotides outside the gene matches: 5. The CDR3 has 14 amino acids. Germline values: CDR1 SGHRS, CDR2 YFSETQ. The CDR3 bases are TGCGCCAGCAGCTTGGCCAACAGGGGAGATGGCTACACCTTC. Translating gives CASSLANRGDGYTF. The whole variable domain, filled in from reference TRBV5-1 and TRBJ1-2, reads KAGVTQTPRYLIKTRGQQVTLSCSPISGHRSVSWYQQTPGQGLQFLFEYFSETQRNKGNFPGRFSGRQFSNSRSEMNVSTLELGDSALYLCASSLANRGDGYTFGSGTRLTVV.

This clone was seen only once. The chain is built from TRBV6-6 and TRBJ2-5; D may be TRBD2 (6 bases). Trimming shortened V by 10 bases and J by 3 bases, and 15 bases separated the two germline ends. This CDR3 has 13 residues. Germline V gives CDR1 MNHNY, CDR2 SVGAGI (reference sequence). The CDR3 coding sequence is TGTGCCACCGGGGGTGGGGTGGAAGAGACCCAGTACTTC. This translates into CATGGGVEETQYF.

The chain links TRBV24-1 to TRBJ2-1, with 14 bases fitting TRBD2. CDR1 KGHDR and CDR2 SFDVKD come from the germline V gene. The CDR3 loop spans 20 amino acids. With 3 bases clipped from V and 4 bases from J, the junction kept 13 bases outside the gene matches. The CDR3 DNA reads TGTGCCACCAGTGATGCCGCCGGGACTAGCGGGAGTTCGGGATACAATGAGCAGTTCTTC. This gives the protein CATSDAAGTSGSSGYNEQFF.